Listed below are T cell receptor beta chains from one sample, sequenced in a study of blood T cell repertoires in COVID-19. Method: immunoSEQ multiplex PCR; TCRdb's copy keeps in-frame clones and lacks some. The sample includes roughly 260,000 clones, about nine tenths of them seen just once. The specimen sequenced was peripheral blood. These receptors all stem from a person aged 18-30 years with COVID-19, enrolled during active disease. The CDR3 runs from the conserved cysteine through the conserved F or W. Each record gives: clone size, V gene, J gene, CDR3 protein. Clone size is stated in some rows and not others, as once, few, many or a class when expanded.

size: -
V: TRBV5-1
J: TRBJ2-7
CDR3: CASSRIAGAYEQYF

size: once
V: TRBV7-2
J: TRBJ2-7
CDR3: CASSSPGGQGSIEQYF

size: -
V: TRBV7-2
J: TRBJ2-1
CDR3: CASSKGLAGNEQFF

size: -
V: TRBV9
J: TRBJ2-7
CDR3: CASSVDFGPSYEQYF

size: -
V: TRBV9
J: TRBJ1-6
CDR3: CASSARDTSYNSPLHF

size: -
V: TRBV19
J: TRBJ2-7
CDR3: CASSTPSGRVHEQYF

size: -
V: TRBV6-5
J: TRBJ2-2
CDR3: CASGGLAGFGELFF

size: few
V: TRBV6-5
J: TRBJ1-3
CDR3: CASSYSLGQGDTIYF

size: -
V: TRBV7-2
J: TRBJ2-3
CDR3: CASSSATSGKSSTDTQYF

size: -
V: TRBV19
J: TRBJ2-2
CDR3: CASSLRAGRIGELFF

size: -
V: TRBV2
J: TRBJ2-5
CDR3: CASAQTGIQETQYF

size: once
V: TRBV28
J: TRBJ1-5
CDR3: CASSFPQGINQPQHF

size: -
V: TRBV14
J: TRBJ2-7
CDR3: CASSQDTGITTGEQYF

size: -
V: TRBV13
J: TRBJ2-7
CDR3: CASSNRGSYEQYF

size: -
V: TRBV5-8
J: TRBJ2-5
CDR3: CASGTGLWETQYF

size: -
V: TRBV7-9
J: TRBJ1-2
CDR3: CASSSGGGYGYTF

size: -
V: TRBV25-1
J: TRBJ1-1
CDR3: CASRKTGGNTEAFF

size: -
V: TRBV3-1/TRBV3-2
J: TRBJ2-7
CDR3: CASSHKGHGLDEQYF

size: -
V: TRBV5-5
J: TRBJ1-2
CDR3: CASSLTGEARFGYTF

size: -
V: TRBV2
J: TRBJ1-6
CDR3: CASRSGANSPLHF

size: -
V: TRBV11-2
J: TRBJ2-7
CDR3: CASRSLAGVREQYF

size: -
V: TRBV6-5
J: TRBJ1-1
CDR3: CASSYSGAMGTEAFF

size: -
V: TRBV5-1
J: TRBJ2-6
CDR3: CASGAGGNSGANVLTF

size: -
V: TRBV28
J: TRBJ2-2
CDR3: CASNAGLAGGSTGELFF

size: -
V: TRBV24-1
J: TRBJ2-5
CDR3: CATSDLSSDQETQYF

size: -
V: TRBV7-2
J: TRBJ1-5
CDR3: CASSLSSSNQPQHF

size: -
V: TRBV24-1
J: TRBJ2-1
CDR3: CATSERGLLGNEQFF

size: -
V: TRBV7-9
J: TRBJ1-1
CDR3: CASSQGQGSWAFF

size: once
V: TRBV5-6
J: TRBJ1-1
CDR3: CASSLRGSYLNTEAFF

size: -
V: TRBV6-5
J: TRBJ2-7
CDR3: CASSYWGQGGYEQYF

size: -
V: TRBV6-5
J: TRBJ2-5
CDR3: CASSYDRGQTQYF

size: few
V: TRBV28
J: TRBJ2-3
CDR3: CASSFLQGTDTQYF

size: -
V: TRBV6-5
J: TRBJ1-2
CDR3: CASSYSAGNYGYTF

size: -
V: TRBV3-1/TRBV3-2
J: TRBJ2-7
CDR3: CASSHGGLAGAFEQYF

size: once
V: TRBV4-2
J: TRBJ2-1
CDR3: CASSQGRQGSYNEQFF

size: -
V: TRBV4-2
J: TRBJ2-5
CDR3: CASSQAGETQYF

size: -
V: TRBV3-1/TRBV3-2
J: TRBJ2-7
CDR3: CASSQDPRYEQYF

size: -
V: TRBV24-1
J: TRBJ2-7
CDR3: CATSDSQVSNYEQYF

size: few
V: TRBV9
J: TRBJ1-2
CDR3: CASSVDSNYGYTF

size: -
V: TRBV6-5
J: TRBJ2-2
CDR3: CASSYNRRGGELFF

size: -
V: TRBV19
J: TRBJ2-2
CDR3: CASSDISRSQGYANTGELFF

size: -
V: TRBV11-3
J: TRBJ1-4
CDR3: CASSLQVGEKLFF

size: -
V: TRBV2
J: TRBJ2-1
CDR3: CASSESRDLAPNEQFF

size: -
V: TRBV24-1
J: TRBJ2-1
CDR3: CATSDPGTSGINEQFF

size: -
V: TRBV6-6
J: TRBJ2-1
CDR3: CASSTGASGVNEQFF

size: -
V: TRBV7-2
J: TRBJ2-1
CDR3: CASREGLAGGAYNEQFF

size: -
V: TRBV2
J: TRBJ1-6
CDR3: CASSGGPGSPLHF

size: -
V: TRBV28
J: TRBJ2-1
CDR3: CASSWKGDEQFF

size: -
V: TRBV3-1/TRBV3-2
J: TRBJ1-2
CDR3: CASSRTVGTVYGYTF

size: -
V: TRBV19
J: TRBJ2-2
CDR3: CASAPVGPGELFF

size: -
V: TRBV7-7
J: TRBJ2-5
CDR3: CASSPRTSGGYQETQYF

size: -
V: TRBV10-3
J: TRBJ2-2
CDR3: CAISESSGRVPGELFF

size: -
V: TRBV5-1
J: TRBJ2-3
CDR3: CASRELPSTDTQYF

size: -
V: TRBV19
J: TRBJ2-3
CDR3: CASKREAYTDTQYF

size: -
V: TRBV12-3/TRBV12-4
J: TRBJ1-2
CDR3: CASSPTYNYGYTF

size: -
V: TRBV3-1/TRBV3-2
J: TRBJ1-4
CDR3: CASSQEETAINEKLFF

size: few
V: TRBV7-9
J: TRBJ2-2
CDR3: CASSGQGTGELFF

size: -
V: TRBV5-1
J: TRBJ1-1
CDR3: CASSLAPGTGYMNTEAFF